What follows are 32 T cell receptor beta chains derived from one specimen sequenced in a study of monozygotic twins with inflammatory bowel disease. Following a re-call of the 5' RACE reads, TCRdb has one entry per CDR3 protein and lacks DNA. The table lists 350,000 to 550,000 distinct CDR3 sequences. Sequenced material: blood. The receptors come from a human donor with ulcerative colitis or Crohn's disease, or a healthy co-twin of an affected twin (not recorded which).

The chain is built from TRBV5-1 and TRBJ1-4. Germline loops: CDR1 SGHRS, CDR2 YFSETQ. The CDR3 contains 16 residues. The CDR3 region is CASSLQVAQSNEKLFF. Variable domain in full (rest from reference TRBV5-1 and TRBJ1-4): KAGVTQTPRYLIKTRGQQVTLSCSPISGHRSVSWYQQTPGQGLQFLFEYFSETQRNKGNFPGRFSGRQFSNSRSEMNVSTLELGDSALYLCASSLQVAQSNEKLFFGSGTQLSVL.

The V and J genes are TRBV2 and TRBJ2-3; no DNA is available, so the TRBD1 call from TCRdb remains unchecked. CDR1 and CDR2 (germline): SNHLY, FYNNEI. This CDR3 comprises 15 residues. The chain's CDR3 is CASREQGSSTDTQYF.

V gene TRBV3-1 combines with J gene TRBJ1-6; TCRdb calls TRBD1, which cannot be checked without DNA. The CDR3 totals 15 residues. Germline lookup yields CDR1 LGHDT and CDR2 YNNKEL (reference sequence). CDR3 loop: CASSPLQGTNSPLHF.

The chain recombines TRBV19 with TRBJ2-1; TCRdb indicates TRBD1, and absent DNA this call remains unverified. Looked up from germline, CDR1 is LNHDA and CDR2 is SQIVND (reference sequence). The CDR3 totals 15 residues. The CDR3 sequence: CASSIPTGRRNEQFF.

This chain's CDR3 is CSALRLAGVAETQYF. The rearrangement links TRBV20-1 to TRBJ2-5; the D gene TCRdb calls, TRBD2, cannot be checked with no DNA. CDR3 length: 15 residues. Germline assignment: CDR1 DFQATT and CDR2 SNEGSKA (reference sequence).

The chain employs TRBV28 and TRBJ1-6; the D call from TCRdb, TRBD1, cannot be confirmed without DNA. The CDR3 sequence is 15 residues long. CDR1 and CDR2 from the germline V gene are MDHEN and SYDVKM. Here the CDR3 reads CASSSPGNSFSPLHF. Complete variable domain (other parts from reference TRBV28 and TRBJ1-6): DVKVTQSSRYLVKRTGEKVFLECVQDMDHENMFWYRQDPGLGLRLIYFSYDVKMKEKGDIPEGYSVSREKKERFSLILESASTNQTSMYLCASSSPGNSFSPLHFGNGTRLTVT.

The chain employs TRBV6-1 and TRBJ1-6. Germline loops: CDR1 MNHNS, CDR2 SASEGT. The CDR3 covers 14 residues. The CDR3 sequence is CASKSGRINSPLHF.

The chain is built from TRBV7-2 and TRBJ2-1; TCRdb's D call of TRBD1 is untestable without DNA. The CDR3 sequence is 13 residues long. Germline CDR1 and CDR2: SGHTA and FQGNSA. The CDR3: CASSPLASSSMFF.

V gene TRBV7-8 combines with J gene TRBJ2-7; TCRdb gives TRBD1 as the D gene, but with no DNA this cannot be confirmed. Germline CDR1 and CDR2: SGHVS and FQNEAQ. The CDR3 is made up of 14 amino acids. The CDR3 sequence is CASSNTGTGYEQYF. Full variable domain (remainder filled in from reference TRBV7-8 and TRBJ2-7): GAGVSQSPRYKVAKRGQDVALRCDPISGHVSLFWYQQALGQGPEFLTYFQNEAQLDKSGLPSDRFFAERPEGSVSTLKIQRTQQEDSAVYLCASSNTGTGYEQYFGPGTRLTVT.

The rearrangement links TRBV6-1 to TRBJ2-7; lacking DNA, the TRBD1 call made by TCRdb goes unchecked. Germline V lookup: CDR1 MNHNS, CDR2 SASEGT. The CDR3 loop spans 13 amino acids. CDR3 sequence: CASRGANSYEQYF.

V and J are TRBV4-1 and TRBJ1-1; the D gene TCRdb calls, TRBD1, cannot be checked with no DNA. This CDR3 spans 14 amino acids. Germline CDR1 reads MGHRA; CDR2 reads YSYEKL. This chain's CDR3 is CASSQVKGAAEAFF.

The V gene is TRBV30, the J gene TRBJ2-2; TCRdb proposes TRBD1, but this gene call is untestable without DNA. Germline V gene data show CDR1 as GTSNPN and CDR2 as SVGIG (reference sequence). This CDR3 contains 13 residues. This chain's CDR3 is CASYGGNTGELFF.

The chain couples TRBV12-3 or TRBV12-4 to TRBJ1-5. This CDR3 comprises 12 residues. The CDR3 reads CASSFPDQPQHF.

This chain uses TRBV5-1 with TRBJ2-2; as DNA is missing, the TRBD1 call by TCRdb cannot be tested. The CDR3 runs to 13 residues. The germline gives CDR1 SGHRS, CDR2 YFSETQ. CDR3 loop: CASAGGNTGELFF. Full variable domain (remainder filled in from reference TRBV5-1 and TRBJ2-2): KAGVTQTPRYLIKTRGQQVTLSCSPISGHRSVSWYQQTPGQGLQFLFEYFSETQRNKGNFPGRFSGRQFSNSRSEMNVSTLELGDSALYLCASAGGNTGELFFGEGSRLTVL.

The chain couples TRBV20-1 to TRBJ2-1; TCRdb indicates TRBD1, and absent DNA this call remains unverified. CDR1 is DFQATT and CDR2 is SNEGSKA in the germline V gene (reference sequence). The CDR3 is 16 residues long. The CDR3 reads CSARVSTGGPYNEQFF.

The chain has TRBV11-1 and TRBJ2-6; TCRdb gives TRBD2 as the D gene, but with no DNA this cannot be confirmed. This CDR3 has 20 residues. Germline-derived CDR1 and CDR2 are SGHAT and FQDESV (reference sequence). The CDR3 reads CASSRTDSWRGPSGANVLTF. Based on the CDR3 plus reference TRBV11-1 and TRBJ2-6, the full variable domain is EAEVAQSPRYKITEKSQAVAFWCDPISGHATLYWYRQILGQGPELLVQFQDESVVDDSQLPKDRFSAERLKGVDSTLKIQPAELGDSAMYLCASSRTDSWRGPSGANVLTFGAGSRLTVL.

This chain uses TRBV12-3 or TRBV12-4 with TRBJ2-2. The CDR3 runs to 15 residues. CDR3 loop: CASNVWEVATGELFF.

This chain connects TRBV20-1 to TRBJ1-4. Germline CDR1 reads DFQATT; CDR2 reads SNEGSKA (reference sequence). The CDR3 covers 14 residues. This CDR3 is CSARLGGGNEKLFF.

The chain has TRBV7-2 and TRBJ2-5. This CDR3 is built from 15 residues. The V gene's germline CDR1 is SGHTA and CDR2 FQGNSA. The CDR3: CASSLGILSEETQYF.

The V and J genes are TRBV7-9 and TRBJ1-5; as DNA is missing, the TRBD1 call by TCRdb cannot be tested. The CDR3 totals 14 residues. Germline CDR1 is SEHNR and CDR2 is FQNEAQ (reference sequence). This CDR3 is CASSQGEGNQPQHF.

The chain carries TRBV27 and TRBJ1-5; without DNA, the TCRdb call of TRBD1 cannot be checked. In germline, CDR1 is MNHEY, CDR2 SMNVEV (reference sequence). The CDR3 spans 12 residues. The chain's CDR3 is CASKTGSQPQHF.

This chain uses TRBV12-3 or TRBV12-4 with TRBJ2-7; TCRdb's D call of TRBD2 is untestable without DNA. The CDR3 contains 13 residues. The CDR3: CASSLLTLGEQYF.

V and J are TRBV6-5 and TRBJ2-2. Germline assignment: CDR1 MNHEY and CDR2 SVGAGI. The CDR3 is made up of 15 amino acids. The CDR3 is CASSYSMGSTGELFF.

The V call is TRBV29-1, the J call TRBJ1-2. From germline, CDR1 is SQVTM and CDR2 ANQGSEA. The CDR3 consists of 11 residues. The CDR3 is CSVRFDYGYTF.

The rearrangement uses TRBV7-2 and TRBJ2-1. The CDR3 extends over 14 amino acids. Germline CDR1 and CDR2: SGHTA and FQGNSA. CDR3 protein: CASSQSSSYNEQFF.

This chain links TRBV20-1 with TRBJ2-2. From germline, CDR1 is DFQATT and CDR2 SNEGSKA (reference sequence). CDR3 size: 11 residues. CDR3 in amino acids: CSARDGGELFF.

The chain is built from TRBV9 and TRBJ2-2; TCRdb returns TRBD2, unconfirmable since there is no DNA. The CDR3 sequence is 15 residues long. Per the germline V gene, CDR1 is SGDLS and CDR2 is YYNGEE. The CDR3 protein is CASSIGGANTGELFF.

J is TRBJ2-3 and V is TRBV5-1; checking the TCRdb D call of TRBD2 is not possible without DNA. This CDR3 contains 19 residues. Germline values: CDR1 SGHRS, CDR2 YFSETQ. CDR3 loop: CASSFGTSGGATRTDTQYF.

The J gene is TRBJ1-3, the V gene TRBV15. This CDR3 has 15 residues. Germline CDR1 and CDR2: LNHNV and YYDKDF (reference sequence). The chain's CDR3 is CATSRGGISGNTIYF. The full variable domain, with the rest looked up from reference TRBV15 and TRBJ1-3, is DAMVIQNPRYQVTQFGKPVTLSCSQTLNHNVMYWYQQKSSQAPKLLFHYYDKDFNNEADTPDNFQSRRPNTSFCFLDIRSPGLGDTAMYLCATSRGGISGNTIYFGEGSWLTVV.

The chain is built from TRBV19 and TRBJ1-5; TCRdb lists TRBD1, though no DNA is available to test this call. Germline V gene data show CDR1 as LNHDA and CDR2 as SQIVND (reference sequence). This CDR3 region has 16 residues. The CDR3 here is CASSRQPGAFNQPQHF.

This rearrangement joins TRBV5-1 to TRBJ2-3; TCRdb's D call of TRBD1 is untestable without DNA. This CDR3 has 14 residues. In germline, CDR1 is SGHRS, CDR2 YFSETQ. Here the CDR3 reads CASSLGQATDTQYF.

The V call is TRBV7-2, the J call TRBJ2-5; TCRdb lists TRBD2, though no DNA is available to test this call. Germline CDR1 is SGHTA and CDR2 is FQGNSA. CDR3 length equals 15 residues. The CDR3 reads CASSFTREGGETQYF.